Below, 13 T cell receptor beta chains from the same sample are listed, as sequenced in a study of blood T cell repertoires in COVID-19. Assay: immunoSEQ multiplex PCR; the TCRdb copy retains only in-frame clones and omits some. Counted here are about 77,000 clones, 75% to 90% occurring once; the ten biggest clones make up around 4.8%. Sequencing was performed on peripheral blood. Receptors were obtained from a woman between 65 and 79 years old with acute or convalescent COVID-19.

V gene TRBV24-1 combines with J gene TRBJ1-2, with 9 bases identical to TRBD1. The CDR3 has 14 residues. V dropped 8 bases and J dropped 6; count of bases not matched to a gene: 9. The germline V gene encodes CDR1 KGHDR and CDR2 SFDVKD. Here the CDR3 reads CATKGTGYANGYTF. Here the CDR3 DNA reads TGTGCCACCAAAGGGACAGGGTATGCCAATGGCTACACCTTC.

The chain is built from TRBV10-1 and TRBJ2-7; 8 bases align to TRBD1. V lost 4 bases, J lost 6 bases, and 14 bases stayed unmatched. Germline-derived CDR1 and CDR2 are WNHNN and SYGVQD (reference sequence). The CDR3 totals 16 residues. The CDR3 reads CASSGIPGQVSREQYF. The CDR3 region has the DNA TGCGCCAGCAGTGGCATCCCGGGACAGGTAAGCCGCGAGCAGTACTTC.

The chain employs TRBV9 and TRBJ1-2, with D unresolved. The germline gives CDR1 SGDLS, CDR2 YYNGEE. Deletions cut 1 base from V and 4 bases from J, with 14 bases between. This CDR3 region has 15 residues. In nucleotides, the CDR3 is TGTGCCAGCAGCGTAAGTGTAGCCTTGGGCTATGGCTACACCTTC. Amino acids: CASSVSVALGYGYTF.

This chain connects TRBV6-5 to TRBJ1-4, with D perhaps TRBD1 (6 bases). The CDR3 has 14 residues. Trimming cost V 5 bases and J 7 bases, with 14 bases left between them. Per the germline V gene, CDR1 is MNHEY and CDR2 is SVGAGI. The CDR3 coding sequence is TGTGCCAGCAGTACCACAGGGTGGAGTGAAAAACTGTTTTTT. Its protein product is CASSTTGWSEKLFF.

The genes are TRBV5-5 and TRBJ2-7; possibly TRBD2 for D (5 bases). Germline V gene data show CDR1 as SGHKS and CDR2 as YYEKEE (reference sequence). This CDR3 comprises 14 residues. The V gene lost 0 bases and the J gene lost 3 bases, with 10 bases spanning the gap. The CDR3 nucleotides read TGTGCCAGCAGCTTGGCCGACGGGAACTACGAGCAGTACTTC. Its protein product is CASSLADGNYEQYF.

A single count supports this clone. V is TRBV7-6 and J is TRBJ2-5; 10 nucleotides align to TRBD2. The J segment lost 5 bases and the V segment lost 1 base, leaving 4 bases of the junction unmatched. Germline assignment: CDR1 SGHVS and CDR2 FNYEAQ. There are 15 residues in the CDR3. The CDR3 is CASSLEPGLAETQYF. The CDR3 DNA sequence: TGTGCCAGCAGCTTAGAGCCGGGACTAGCGGAGACCCAGTACTTC.

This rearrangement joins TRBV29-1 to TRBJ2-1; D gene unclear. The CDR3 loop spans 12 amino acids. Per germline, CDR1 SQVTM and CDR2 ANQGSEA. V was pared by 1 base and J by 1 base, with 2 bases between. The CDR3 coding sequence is TGCAGCGTTGAAGCGTCCTACAATGAGCAGTTCTTC. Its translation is CSVEASYNEQFF.

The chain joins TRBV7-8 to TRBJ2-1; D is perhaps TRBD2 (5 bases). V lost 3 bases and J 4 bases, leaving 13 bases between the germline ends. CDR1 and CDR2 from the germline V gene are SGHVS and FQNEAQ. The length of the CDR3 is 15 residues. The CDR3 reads CASSFLSGAYNEQFF. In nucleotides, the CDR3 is TGTGCCAGCAGCTTTCTCAGCGGAGCTTACAATGAGCAGTTCTTC.

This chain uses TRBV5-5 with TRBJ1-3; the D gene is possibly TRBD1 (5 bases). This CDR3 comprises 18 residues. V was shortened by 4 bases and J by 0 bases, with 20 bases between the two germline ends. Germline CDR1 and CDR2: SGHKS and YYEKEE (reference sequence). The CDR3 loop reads CASSPEGPLLLSGNTIYF. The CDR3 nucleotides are TGTGCCAGCAGCCCGGAGGGGCCTCTCCTGCTCTCTGGAAACACCATATATTTT. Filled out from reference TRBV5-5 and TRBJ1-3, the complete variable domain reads DAGVTQSPTHLIKTRGQQVTLRCSPISGHKSVSWYQQVLGQGPQFIFQYYEKEERGRGNFPDRFSARQFPNYSSELNVNALLLGDSALYLCASSPEGPLLLSGNTIYFGEGSWLTVV.

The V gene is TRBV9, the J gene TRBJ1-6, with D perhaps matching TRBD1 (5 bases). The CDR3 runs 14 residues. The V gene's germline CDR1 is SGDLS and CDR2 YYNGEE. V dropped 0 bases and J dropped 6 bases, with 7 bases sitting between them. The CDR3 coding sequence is TGTGCCAGCAGCGTAGCTCAGGGTAATTCACCCCTCCACTTT. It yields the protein CASSVAQGNSPLHF.

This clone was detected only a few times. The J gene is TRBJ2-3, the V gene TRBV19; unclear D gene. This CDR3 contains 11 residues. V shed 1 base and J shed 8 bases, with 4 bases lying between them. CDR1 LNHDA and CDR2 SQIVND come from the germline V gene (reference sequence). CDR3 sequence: CASSIASTQYF. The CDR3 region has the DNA TGTGCCAGTAGTATAGCCAGTACGCAGTATTTT. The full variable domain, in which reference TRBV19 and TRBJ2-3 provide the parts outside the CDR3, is DGGITQSPKYLFRKEGQNVTLSCEQNLNHDAMYWYRQDPGQGLRLIYYSQIVNDFQKGDIAEGYSVSREKKESFPLTVTSAQKNPTAFYLCASSIASTQYFGPGTRLTVL.

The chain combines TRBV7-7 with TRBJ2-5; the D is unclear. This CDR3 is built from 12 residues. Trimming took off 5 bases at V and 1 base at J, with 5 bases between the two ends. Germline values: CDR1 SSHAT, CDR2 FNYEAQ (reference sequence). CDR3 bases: TGTGCCAGCAGCCCGGTCCAAGAGACCCAGTACTTC. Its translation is CASSPVQETQYF.

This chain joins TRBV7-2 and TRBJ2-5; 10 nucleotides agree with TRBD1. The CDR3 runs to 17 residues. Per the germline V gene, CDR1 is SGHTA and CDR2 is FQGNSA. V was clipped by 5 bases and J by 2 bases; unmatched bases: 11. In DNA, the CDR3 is TGTGCCAGCAGCATTAACCGACAGGGGGCATTACAAGAGACCCAGTACTTC. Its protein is CASSINRQGALQETQYF.